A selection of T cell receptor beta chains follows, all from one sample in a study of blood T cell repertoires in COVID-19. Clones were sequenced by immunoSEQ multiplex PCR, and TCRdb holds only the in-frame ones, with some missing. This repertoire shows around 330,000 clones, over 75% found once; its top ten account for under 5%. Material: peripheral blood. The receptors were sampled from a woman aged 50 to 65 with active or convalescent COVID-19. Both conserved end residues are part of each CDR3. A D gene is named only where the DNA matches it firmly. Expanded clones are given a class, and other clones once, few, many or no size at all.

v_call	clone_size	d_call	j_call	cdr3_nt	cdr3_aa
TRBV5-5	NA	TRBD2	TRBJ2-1	TGTGCCAGCAGCTTGGCTACTAGCGGGACGGGTGAGCAGTTCTTC	CASSLATSGTGEQFF
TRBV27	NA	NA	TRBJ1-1	TGTGCCAGCAGCTCACGTACTATGAACACTGAAGCTTTCTTT	CASSSRTMNTEAFF
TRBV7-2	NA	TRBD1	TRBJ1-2	TGTGCCAGCAGCTCGGACAGGGGGCTAAGTGGCTACACCTTC	CASSSDRGLSGYTF
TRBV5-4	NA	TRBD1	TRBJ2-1	TGTGCCAGCAGCTTTTTAAGGGGGCTATCGGTCAATGAGCAGTTCTTC	CASSFLRGLSVNEQFF
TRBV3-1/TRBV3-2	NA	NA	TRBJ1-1	TGTGCCAGCAGCCTGGGAGGGGGCACTGAAGCTTTCTTT	CASSLGGGTEAFF
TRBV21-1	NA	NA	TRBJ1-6	NA	CASSKVARGSYNSPLHF
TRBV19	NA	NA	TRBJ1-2	TGTGCCAGTAGTATTTTTAGCGGTAACTATGGCTACACCTTC	CASSIFSGNYGYTF
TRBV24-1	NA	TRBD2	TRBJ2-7	TGTGCCACCAGTCGGGGATCTGGGGGGGGGACCTACGAGCAGTACTTC	CATSRGSGGGTYEQYF
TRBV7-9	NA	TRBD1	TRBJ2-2	TGTGCCAGCAGCTCGACCGGGACAGGTCACACCGGGGAGCTGTTTTTT	CASSSTGTGHTGELFF
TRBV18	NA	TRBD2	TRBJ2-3	TGTGCCAGCTCACACTTTACGGGGGGACCTCCCCCAGATACGCAGTATTTT	CASSHFTGGPPPDTQYF
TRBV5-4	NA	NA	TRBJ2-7	TGTGCCAGCAGCTTGGAGGTTGGGCCTTACGAGCAGTACTTC	CASSLEVGPYEQYF
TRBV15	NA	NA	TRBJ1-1	TGTGCCACCAGCAGAGATCTAGCGGTGAACACTGAAGCTTTCTTT	CATSRDLAVNTEAFF
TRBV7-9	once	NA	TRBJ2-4	TGTGCCAGCAGCTTCTATATTCAAGGGGCGGACATTCAGTACTTC	CASSFYIQGADIQYF
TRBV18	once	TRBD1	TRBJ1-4	TGTGCCAGCTCGCCGGGACAGGGTGAAAAACTGTTTTTT	CASSPGQGEKLFF
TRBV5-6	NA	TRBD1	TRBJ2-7	TGTGCCAGCAGCTCCCGGGACAGGGGGCTCCACGAGCAGTACTTC	CASSSRDRGLHEQYF
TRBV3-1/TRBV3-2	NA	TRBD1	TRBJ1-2	TGTGCCAGCAGCCAAGATAGGACAGGGGGCTGGTATGGCTACACCTTC	CASSQDRTGGWYGYTF